What follows is one T cell receptor beta chain and its context. These data belong to a study of blood T cell repertoires in COVID-19. Produced via immunoSEQ multiplex PCR; TCRdb's table is partial and in-frame only. Found here are over 150,000 clones, around 80% of them singletons; the top ten hold around 19%. Cohorts were based on clinical histories the participants reported. The receptor's source is a woman between 70 and 85 years old in a cohort exposed to, infected with or recovered from COVID-19 (not recorded which). Sequencing was performed on PBMCs or T cells enriched from blood (not recorded which).

The CDR3 DNA reads TGTGCCAGCAGTTTCTCCGGGGAGCCCCAGCATTTT. Residues: CASSFSGEPQHF. V and J are TRBV12-3 or TRBV12-4 and TRBJ1-5; D gene unclear. CDR3 length: 12 amino acids. Trimming removed 3 bases from V and 8 bases from J, with 8 bases in between.